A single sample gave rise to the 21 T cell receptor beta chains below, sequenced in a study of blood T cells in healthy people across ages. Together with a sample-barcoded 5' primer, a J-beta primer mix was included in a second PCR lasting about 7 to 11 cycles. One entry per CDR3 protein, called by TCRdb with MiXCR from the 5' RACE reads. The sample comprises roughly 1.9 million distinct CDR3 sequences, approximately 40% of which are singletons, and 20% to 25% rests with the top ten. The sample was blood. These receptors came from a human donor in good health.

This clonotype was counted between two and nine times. The CDR3 nucleotides read TGCAGTGCTAGGGGGTTACAGACAGTGGACTACGAGCAGTACTTC. Translated, it gives CSARGLQTVDYEQYF. The J gene is TRBJ2-7, the V gene TRBV20-1; perhaps TRBD1 as D (5 bases). Germline assignment: CDR1 DFQATT and CDR2 SNEGSKA (reference sequence). This CDR3 is built from 15 residues. Trimming stripped 3 bases from V and 3 bases from J, with 18 bases between.

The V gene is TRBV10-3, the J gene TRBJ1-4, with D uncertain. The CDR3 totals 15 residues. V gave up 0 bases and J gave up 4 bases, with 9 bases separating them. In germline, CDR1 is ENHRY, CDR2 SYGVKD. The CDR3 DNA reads TGTGCCATCAGTGAGTCCGGCAGATATAATGAAAAACTGTTTTTT. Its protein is CAISESGRYNEKLFF.

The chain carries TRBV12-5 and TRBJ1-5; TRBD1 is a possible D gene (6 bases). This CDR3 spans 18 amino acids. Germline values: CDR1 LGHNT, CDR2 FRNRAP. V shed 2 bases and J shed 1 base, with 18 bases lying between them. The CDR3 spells CASGLPGVGQGSNQPQHF. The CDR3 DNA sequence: TGTGCTAGTGGTTTGCCAGGGGTGGGTCAGGGCAGCAATCAGCCCCAGCATTTT. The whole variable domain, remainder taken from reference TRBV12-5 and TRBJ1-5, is DARVTQTPRHKVTEMGQEVTMRCQPILGHNTVFWYRQTMMQGLELLAYFRNRAPLDDSGMPKDRFSAEMPDATLATLKIQPSEPRDSAVYFCASGLPGVGQGSNQPQHFGDGTRLSIL.

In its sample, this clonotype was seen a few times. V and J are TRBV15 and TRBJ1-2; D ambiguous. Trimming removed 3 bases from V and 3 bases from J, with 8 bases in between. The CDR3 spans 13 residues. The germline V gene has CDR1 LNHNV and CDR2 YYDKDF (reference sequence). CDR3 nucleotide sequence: TGTGCCACCAGCAGCGATCATTACTATGGCTACACCTTC. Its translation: CATSSDHYYGYTF.

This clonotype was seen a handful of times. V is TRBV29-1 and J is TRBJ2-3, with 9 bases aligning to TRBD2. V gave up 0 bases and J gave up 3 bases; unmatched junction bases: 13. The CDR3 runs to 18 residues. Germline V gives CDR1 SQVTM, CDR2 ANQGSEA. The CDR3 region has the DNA TGCAGCGTTGAAGATCAGCGGACTCTAGCGGGGTCGACAGATACGCAGTATTTT. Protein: CSVEDQRTLAGSTDTQYF.

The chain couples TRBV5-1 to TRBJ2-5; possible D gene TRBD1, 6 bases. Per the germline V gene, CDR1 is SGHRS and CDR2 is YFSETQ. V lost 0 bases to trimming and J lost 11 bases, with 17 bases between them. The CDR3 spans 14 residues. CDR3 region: CASSLAGRGREQYF. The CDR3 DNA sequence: TGCGCCAGCAGCTTGGCGGGCAGGGGAAGGGAGCAGTACTTC.

The CDR3 sequence is CASTPVRGSKTQYF. Here the CDR3 DNA reads TGTGCCAGCACCCCGGTCAGGGGGAGTAAGACCCAGTACTTC. The rearrangement joins TRBV11-2 to TRBJ2-7; 7 bases agree with TRBD1. The DNA end is a closer match to TRBJ2-5, so the J assignment may be wrong. Germline CDR1 is SGHAT and CDR2 is FQNNGV. The CDR3 is made up of 14 amino acids.

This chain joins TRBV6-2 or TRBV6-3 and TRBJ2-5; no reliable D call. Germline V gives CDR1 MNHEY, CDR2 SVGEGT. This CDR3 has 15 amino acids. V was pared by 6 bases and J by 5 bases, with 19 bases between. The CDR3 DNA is TGTGCCAGCAGCACCCCTCTGGGGTTAGTGGAGACCCAGTACTTC. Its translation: CASSTPLGLVETQYF.

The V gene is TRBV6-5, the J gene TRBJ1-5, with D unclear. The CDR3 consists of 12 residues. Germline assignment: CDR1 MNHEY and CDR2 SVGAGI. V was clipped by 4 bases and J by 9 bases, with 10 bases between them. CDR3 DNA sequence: TGTGCCAGCAGTTCCAACCCTGGGCCCCAGCATTTT. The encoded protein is CASSSNPGPQHF.

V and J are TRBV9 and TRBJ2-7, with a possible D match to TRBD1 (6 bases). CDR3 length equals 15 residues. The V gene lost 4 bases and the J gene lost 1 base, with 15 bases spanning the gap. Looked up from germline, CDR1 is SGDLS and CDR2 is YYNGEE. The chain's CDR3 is CASSSGSTGSYEQYF. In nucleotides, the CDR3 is TGTGCCAGCAGCTCGGGGTCGACAGGTTCCTACGAGCAGTACTTC.

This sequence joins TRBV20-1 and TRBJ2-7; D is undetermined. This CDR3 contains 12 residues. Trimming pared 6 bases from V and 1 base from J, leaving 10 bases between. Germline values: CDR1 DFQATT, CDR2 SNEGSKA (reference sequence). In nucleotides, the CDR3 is TGCAGTGCCCCGACTGGGTCCTACGAGCAGTACTTC. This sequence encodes CSAPTGSYEQYF.

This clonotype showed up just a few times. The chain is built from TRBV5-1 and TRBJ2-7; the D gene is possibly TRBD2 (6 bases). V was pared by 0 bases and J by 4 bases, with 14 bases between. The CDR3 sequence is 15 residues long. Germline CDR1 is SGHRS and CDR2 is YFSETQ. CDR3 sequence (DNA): TGCGCCAGCAGCTTGGGAGGAGGGACTGGATACGAGCAGTACTTC. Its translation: CASSLGGGTGYEQYF.

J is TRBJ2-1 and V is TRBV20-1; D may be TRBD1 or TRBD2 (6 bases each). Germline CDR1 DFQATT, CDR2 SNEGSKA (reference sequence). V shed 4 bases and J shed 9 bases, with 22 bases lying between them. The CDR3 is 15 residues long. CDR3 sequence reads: CSANAGRFEGGEQFF. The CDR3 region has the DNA TGCAGTGCTAACGCGGGGCGATTCGAAGGGGGTGAGCAGTTCTTC.

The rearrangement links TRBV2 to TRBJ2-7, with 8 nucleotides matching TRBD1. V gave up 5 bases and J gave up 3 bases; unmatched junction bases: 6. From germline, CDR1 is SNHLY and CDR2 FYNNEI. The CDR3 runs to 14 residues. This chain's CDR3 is CASSRQGFGYEQYF. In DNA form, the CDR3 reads TGTGCCAGCAGTCGACAGGGGTTCGGCTACGAGCAGTACTTC.

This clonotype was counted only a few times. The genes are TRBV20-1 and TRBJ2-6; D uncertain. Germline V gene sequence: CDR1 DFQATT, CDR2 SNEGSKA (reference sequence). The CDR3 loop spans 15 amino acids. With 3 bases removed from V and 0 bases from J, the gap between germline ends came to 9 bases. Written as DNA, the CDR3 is TGCAGTGCTAGTCACAGCACCTCTGGGGCCAACGTCCTGACTTTC. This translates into CSASHSTSGANVLTF.

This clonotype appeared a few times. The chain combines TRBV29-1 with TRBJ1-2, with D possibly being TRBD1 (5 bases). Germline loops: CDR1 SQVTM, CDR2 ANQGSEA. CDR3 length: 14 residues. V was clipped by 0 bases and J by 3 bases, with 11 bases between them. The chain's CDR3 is CSVEDWGEHYGYTF. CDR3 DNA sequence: TGCAGCGTTGAAGATTGGGGGGAACACTATGGCTACACCTTC.

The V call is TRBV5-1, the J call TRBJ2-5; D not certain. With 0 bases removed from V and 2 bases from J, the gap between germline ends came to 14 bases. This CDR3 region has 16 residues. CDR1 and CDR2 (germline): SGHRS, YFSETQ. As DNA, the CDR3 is TGCGCCAGCAGCTTGGGGGCAGCCCAGGTTCAAGAGACCCAGTACTTC. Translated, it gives CASSLGAAQVQETQYF.

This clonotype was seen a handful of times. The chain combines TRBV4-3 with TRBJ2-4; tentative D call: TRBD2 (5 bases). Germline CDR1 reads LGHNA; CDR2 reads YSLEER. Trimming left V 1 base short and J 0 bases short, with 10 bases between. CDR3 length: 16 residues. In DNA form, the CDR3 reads TGCGCCAGCAGCCAAGGGGGTAGCGTAGCCAAAAACATTCAGTACTTC. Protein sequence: CASSQGGSVAKNIQYF.

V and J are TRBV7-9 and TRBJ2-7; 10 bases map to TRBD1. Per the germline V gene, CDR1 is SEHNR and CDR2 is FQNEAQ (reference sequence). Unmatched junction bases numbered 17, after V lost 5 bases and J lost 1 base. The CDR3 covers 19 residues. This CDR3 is CASSGNNRDRGSGSYEQYF. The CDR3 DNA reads TGTGCCAGCAGCGGTAACAACCGGGACAGGGGAAGTGGGTCCTACGAGCAGTACTTC.

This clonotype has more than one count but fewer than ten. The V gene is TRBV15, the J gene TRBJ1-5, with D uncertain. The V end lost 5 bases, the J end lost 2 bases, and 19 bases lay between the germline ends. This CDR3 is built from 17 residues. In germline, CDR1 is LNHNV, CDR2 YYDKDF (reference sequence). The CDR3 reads CATSPRGPLSGNQPQHF. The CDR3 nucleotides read TGTGCCACCAGCCCTAGAGGGCCCCTCAGTGGCAATCAGCCCCAGCATTTT.

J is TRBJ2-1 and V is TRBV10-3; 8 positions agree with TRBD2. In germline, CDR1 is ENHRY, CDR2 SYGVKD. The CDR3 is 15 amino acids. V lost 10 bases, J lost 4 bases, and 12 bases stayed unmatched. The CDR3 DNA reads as TGTGCCACGGACCCTAACGGGGGGGGATACAATGAGCAGTTCTTC. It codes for CATDPNGGGYNEQFF.